Presented here are 5 T cell receptor beta chains from one specimen sequenced in a study of T-cell memory formation after mild COVID-19. Each CDR3 protein gets one entry after TCRdb re-called the 5' RACE reads with MiXCR. The sample holds roughly 300,000 distinct CDR3 sequences; 7.5% to 9.5% are singletons and the top ten take approximately 23%. Sequencing input: PBMCs or a T cell subset sorted from them (not recorded which). The receptors here all came from a man aged 18 to 29 who had mild COVID-19 (a few samples of this study predate the infection). Cell type and time point are not known.

V gene TRBV7-8 combines with J gene TRBJ1-4; 8 bases align to TRBD1. The CDR3 has 19 amino acids. With 3 bases clipped from V and 6 bases from J, the junction kept 18 bases outside the gene matches. Germline V lookup: CDR1 SGHVS, CDR2 FQNEAQ. DNA for the CDR3: TGTGCCAGCAGCTTGCGCGCCGGGACAGGCTTTTCACTAGATGAAAAACTGTTTTTT. Translated: CASSLRAGTGFSLDEKLFF.

This clonotype was detected only a few times. The genes are TRBV5-1 and TRBJ2-7; 7 bases fit TRBD1. Trimming took 0 bases from V and 0 from J; bases not matched to a gene: 3. Germline-derived CDR1 and CDR2 are SGHRS and YFSETQ. The CDR3 length is 15 residues. The CDR3 DNA follows: TGCGCCAGCAGCTTGGGCCCAGGGGGCTCCTACGAGCAGTACGTC. Translating gives CASSLGPGGSYEQYV.

This clonotype came up a few times. J is TRBJ2-3 and V is TRBV7-9, with no clear D. Per germline, CDR1 SEHNR and CDR2 FQNEAQ (reference sequence). This CDR3 is built from 14 residues. V was trimmed by 1 base and J by 3 bases, leaving 8 bases between them. Written as DNA, the CDR3 is TGTGCCAGCAGCTTAGTCGGAGTGACAGATACGCAGTATTTT. Amino acid sequence: CASSLVGVTDTQYF. The full variable domain, its missing parts supplied by reference TRBV7-9 and TRBJ2-3, is DTGVSQNPRHKITKRGQNVTFRCDPISEHNRLYWYRQTLGQGPEFLTYFQNEAQLEKSRLLSDRFSAERPKGSFSTLEIQRTEQGDSAMYLCASSLVGVTDTQYFGPGTRLTVL.

The sample holds many counts of this clonotype. This chain uses TRBV11-2 with TRBJ2-7; 7 bases line up with TRBD2. The V and J ends lost 3 bases and 3 bases, in that order; junction bases with no gene match: 5. This CDR3 is built from 14 residues. Per germline, CDR1 SGHAT and CDR2 FQNNGV. Here the CDR3 reads CASSFATSRYEQYF. The DNA for the CDR3 is TGTGCCAGCAGCTTCGCGACTAGCCGCTACGAGCAGTACTTC.

This clonotype showed up just a few times. This CDR3 is CSAGYSRVLAFF. The CDR3 nucleotides are TGCAGTGCTGGATACTCAAGGGTATTGGCTTTCTTT. The chain couples TRBV20-1 to TRBJ1-1; no firm D call. CDR1 and CDR2 from the germline V gene are DFQATT and SNEGSKA (reference sequence). V was cut by 5 bases and J by 11 bases, with 18 bases left in between. There are 12 residues in the CDR3.